Listed here are 23 T cell receptor beta chains from one sample, sequenced in a study of blood T cell repertoires in COVID-19. Sequencing was performed with immunoSEQ multiplex PCR; in TCRdb, only in-frame clones are kept and a portion is missing. The data contain 200,000 to 250,000 clones, around 80% of them singletons. Sequencing was performed on peripheral blood. The source of these receptors is a human donor in a cohort sampled during active COVID-19.

This chain links TRBV28 with TRBJ2-2; no clear D. Germline CDR1 reads MDHEN; CDR2 reads SYDVKM. Trimming stripped 7 bases from V and 4 bases from J, with 10 bases between. CDR3 length equals 13 residues. CDR3 in amino acids: CASMESGTGELFF. The CDR3 nucleotides read TGTGCCAGCATGGAGTCTGGCACCGGGGAGCTGTTTTTT.

The chain links TRBV18 to TRBJ1-5; TRBD1 might be the D (6 bases). CDR1 and CDR2 (germline): KGHSH, LQKENI. This CDR3 has 13 amino acids. V was clipped by 6 bases and J by 4 bases, with 10 bases between them. The DNA for the CDR3 is TGTGCCAGCTCGCAGGGGTGGAATCAGCCCCAGCATTTT. Translated, it gives CASSQGWNQPQHF.

This clone has only one observation. This sequence joins TRBV28 and TRBJ1-3; D remains unclear. V gave up 3 bases and J gave up 0 bases, with 6 bases separating them. The CDR3 runs to 14 residues. Germline V lookup: CDR1 MDHEN, CDR2 SYDVKM. The DNA for the CDR3 is TGTGCCAGCAGTTTCCTGGCCTCTGGAAACACCATATATTTT. It codes for CASSFLASGNTIYF.

V is TRBV7-8 and J is TRBJ2-2; D remains ambiguous. Germline CDR1 reads SGHVS; CDR2 reads FQNEAQ. The CDR3 sequence is 14 residues long. The germline V and J ends were trimmed by 3 bases and 1 base, with 6 bases remaining between them. CDR3: CASSFPLNTGELFF. DNA for the CDR3: TGTGCCAGCAGCTTCCCATTGAACACCGGGGAGCTGTTTTTT.

This chain's CDR3 is CASTLGGAGSYSNQPQHF. CDR3 DNA: TGTGCCAGCACCCTGGGGGGGGCCGGGTCCTATAGCAATCAGCCCCAGCATTTT. The chain is built from TRBV28 and TRBJ1-5; D is possibly TRBD1 (6 bases). The V and J ends lost 7 bases and 0 bases respectively, with 22 bases between them. This CDR3 comprises 18 residues. In germline, CDR1 is MDHEN, CDR2 SYDVKM. Full variable domain (remainder filled in from reference TRBV28 and TRBJ1-5): DVKVTQSSRYLVKRTGEKVFLECVQDMDHENMFWYRQDPGLGLRLIYFSYDVKMKEKGDIPEGYSVSREKKERFSLILESASTNQTSMYLCASTLGGAGSYSNQPQHFGDGTRLSIL.

The rearrangement uses TRBV24-1 and TRBJ2-1; 7 bases are shared with TRBD1. Per germline, CDR1 KGHDR and CDR2 SFDVKD. This CDR3 is built from 15 residues. Trimming cost V 4 bases and J 10 bases; bases outside gene matches: 12. The CDR3 region is CATSDDQRQGHEQFF. In nucleotides, the CDR3 is TGTGCCACCAGTGACGATCAGCGACAGGGCCACGAGCAGTTCTTC.

The chain uses TRBV15 and TRBJ2-7; D call uncertain. The germline V gene encodes CDR1 LNHNV and CDR2 YYDKDF (reference sequence). The CDR3 is 13 amino acids. Trimming shortened V by 0 bases and J by 6 bases, and 9 bases separated the two germline ends. The CDR3 is CATSRDPPSEQYF. CDR3 bases: TGTGCCACCAGCAGAGATCCCCCCTCCGAGCAGTACTTC. Combining the CDR3 with reference TRBV15 and TRBJ2-7 gives the whole variable domain DAMVIQNPRYQVTQFGKPVTLSCSQTLNHNVMYWYQQKSSQAPKLLFHYYDKDFNNEADTPDNFQSRRPNTSFCFLDIRSPGLGDTAMYLCATSRDPPSEQYFGPGTRLTVT.

The genes are TRBV7-8 and TRBJ1-3; D is undetermined. V was pared by 5 bases and J by 0 bases, with 8 bases between. The CDR3 is made up of 14 amino acids. Germline CDR1 is SGHVS and CDR2 is FQNEAQ. CDR3: CASSVTYSGNTIYF. The CDR3 nucleotides are TGTGCCAGCAGCGTCACCTACTCTGGAAACACCATATATTTT.

The chain carries TRBV7-2 and TRBJ2-2; the match to TRBD1 covers 7 bases. The CDR3 totals 15 residues. The V gene end was trimmed by 8 bases and the J gene end by 2 bases; junction bases not matched to a gene: 8. Germline CDR1 reads SGHTA; CDR2 reads FQGNSA. CDR3 sequence: CASSPGTANTGELFF. In DNA, the CDR3 is TGTGCCAGCTCGCCCGGGACAGCCAACACCGGGGAGCTGTTTTTT.

This rearrangement joins TRBV6-2 or TRBV6-3 to TRBJ1-4; 9 bases fit TRBD1. Germline values: CDR1 MNHEY, CDR2 SVGEGT. Trimming at V came to 5 bases and at J to 8 bases, leaving 6 bases not matched to a gene. The CDR3 loop spans 14 amino acids. CDR3: CASSTGGGVEKLFF. Written as DNA, the CDR3 is TGTGCCAGCAGTACAGGGGGCGGAGTCGAAAAACTGTTTTTT.

The chain carries TRBV5-5 and TRBJ2-7; 7 bases fit TRBD2. The CDR3 loop spans 15 amino acids. The V gene's germline CDR1 is SGHKS and CDR2 YYEKEE (reference sequence). V gave up 2 bases and J gave up 4 bases; unmatched junction bases: 9. This chain's CDR3 is CASSFTLGGIYEQYF. The DNA of the CDR3 is TGTGCCAGCAGCTTTACCCTGGGAGGGATTTACGAGCAGTACTTC. The variable domain in full, completed from reference TRBV5-5 and TRBJ2-7, reads DAGVTQSPTHLIKTRGQQVTLRCSPISGHKSVSWYQQVLGQGPQFIFQYYEKEERGRGNFPDRFSARQFPNYSSELNVNALLLGDSALYLCASSFTLGGIYEQYFGPGTRLTVT.

This chain links TRBV10-3 with TRBJ2-2; 8 nucleotides align to TRBD2. Germline CDR1 is ENHRY and CDR2 is SYGVKD. The CDR3 is 15 residues long. J lost 3 bases, V lost 3 bases, and 3 bases had no gene match. The CDR3 here is CAISEQAGDTGELFF. CDR3 nucleotides: TGTGCCATCAGTGAACAAGCGGGAGACACCGGGGAGCTGTTTTTT.

This chain connects TRBV5-5 to TRBJ2-1; 7 nucleotides agree with TRBD1. J was trimmed by 8 bases and V by 1 base; bases with no gene match: 3. Germline assignment: CDR1 SGHKS and CDR2 YYEKEE (reference sequence). CDR3 length: 13 amino acids. The CDR3, as DNA: TGTGCCAGCAGCTTGTACAGGGGTTATGAGCAGTTCTTC. Its protein is CASSLYRGYEQFF. The full variable domain, with the rest looked up from reference TRBV5-5 and TRBJ2-1, is DAGVTQSPTHLIKTRGQQVTLRCSPISGHKSVSWYQQVLGQGPQFIFQYYEKEERGRGNFPDRFSARQFPNYSSELNVNALLLGDSALYLCASSLYRGYEQFFGPGTRLTVL.

This clone was found many times. This chain uses TRBV5-1 with TRBJ2-7; weak D call: TRBD2 (6 bases). The CDR3 loop spans 13 amino acids. The V end lost 7 bases, the J end lost 0 bases, and 11 bases lay between the germline ends. Looked up from germline, CDR1 is SGHRS and CDR2 is YFSETQ. This CDR3 reads CASSGENSYEQYF. The CDR3 nucleotides read TGCGCCAGCTCGGGGGAGAACTCCTACGAGCAGTACTTC.

This rearrangement joins TRBV2 to TRBJ1-2; TRBD1 agrees at 8 bases. V shed 8 bases, J shed 4 bases, and the junction held 9 bases outside the gene matches. Germline CDR1 is SNHLY and CDR2 is FYNNEI. The length of the CDR3 is 14 residues. CDR3 bases: TGTGCCAGCCTAAGGACAGGGACGTCCTATGGCTACACCTTC. Amino acid sequence: CASLRTGTSYGYTF.

The V call is TRBV5-4, the J call TRBJ2-5; TRBD2 might be the D (6 bases). Germline V gives CDR1 SGHNT, CDR2 YYREEE (reference sequence). The CDR3 is 14 residues long. The V and J ends lost 3 bases and 2 bases respectively, with 11 bases between them. This chain's CDR3 is CASSSLRGQETQYF. CDR3 DNA: TGTGCCAGCAGCTCCCTTCGGGGGCAAGAGACCCAGTACTTC.

The CDR3 region is CASSVPGLTGELFF. The CDR3 DNA sequence: TGTGCCAGCTCAGTTCCAGGCCTCACCGGGGAGCTGTTTTTT. This rearrangement joins TRBV18 to TRBJ2-2; no firm D call. Germline lookup yields CDR1 KGHSH and CDR2 LQKENI. CDR3 length: 14 residues. The ends were cut back, 5 bases at V and 4 bases at J, with 11 bases in the middle.

The chain is built from TRBV7-6 and TRBJ2-7, with TRBD2 matching 8 bases. Germline CDR1 is SGHVS and CDR2 is FNYEAQ. The CDR3 sequence is 15 residues long. The V and J ends lost 1 base and 3 bases, in that order; junction bases with no gene match: 5. The CDR3 DNA reads as TGTGCCAGCAGCTTAGAAGCGGGGGCTCTCTACGAGCAGTACTTC. Its translation is CASSLEAGALYEQYF.

This chain uses TRBV6-5 with TRBJ1-5; no firm D call. V shed 2 bases and J shed 4 bases, with 6 bases lying between them. There are 13 residues in the CDR3. Germline CDR1 is MNHEY and CDR2 is SVGAGI. The CDR3 nucleotides read TGTGCCAGCAGTTACGGGAGTAATCAGCCCCAGCATTTT. Its translation is CASSYGSNQPQHF.

CDR3: CASSLTGNEDYGYTF. The CDR3 DNA is TGTGCCAGCAGCTTGACAGGGAATGAAGACTATGGCTACACCTTC. The V call is TRBV5-5, the J call TRBJ1-2, with D possibly being TRBD1 (6 bases). The V end lost 1 base, the J end lost 3 bases, and 13 bases lay between the germline ends. Germline V gene data show CDR1 as SGHKS and CDR2 as YYEKEE (reference sequence). There are 15 residues in the CDR3.

The chain joins TRBV12-3 or TRBV12-4 to TRBJ1-3; no definite D call. The CDR3 loop spans 13 amino acids. The V end was cut by 8 bases, the J end by 0 bases, with 8 bases between. Here the CDR3 DNA reads TGTGCCAGCTTCTTCCGCTCTGGAAACACCATATATTTT. This encodes CASFFRSGNTIYF.

The CDR3 here is CASSRAGGRQPQHF. The DNA for the CDR3 is TGTGCCAGCAGCCGAGCCGGGGGAAGGCAGCCCCAGCATTTT. The rearrangement uses TRBV7-8 and TRBJ1-5; tentative D call: TRBD1 (5 bases). Germline CDR1 is SGHVS and CDR2 is FQNEAQ. This CDR3 contains 14 residues. The V end lost 5 bases, the J end lost 7 bases, and 15 bases lay between the germline ends.

V is TRBV15 and J is TRBJ2-1; 7 bases are a match to TRBD2. The germline CDR1 and CDR2 sequences are LNHNV and YYDKDF (reference sequence). The trim removed 5 bases at V and 6 bases at J, leaving 10 bases unmatched. The CDR3 is 15 residues long. The CDR3 sequence is CATSGPAGSANEQFF. The CDR3 DNA is TGTGCCACCAGCGGACCAGCGGGATCGGCCAATGAGCAGTTCTTC. Filled out from reference TRBV15 and TRBJ2-1, the complete variable domain reads DAMVIQNPRYQVTQFGKPVTLSCSQTLNHNVMYWYQQKSSQAPKLLFHYYDKDFNNEADTPDNFQSRRPNTSFCFLDIRSPGLGDTAMYLCATSGPAGSANEQFFGPGTRLTVL.